This section outlines one T cell receptor (beta chain) sequence together with its context. This clonotype was seen a few times. The specificity of this receptor is unknown. No much larger clone is present one base from it, and per-base qualities are unavailable. The sample belongs to a study of breast tumors, draining lymph nodes, adjacent tissues (dated by TCRdb to between 2015 and 2016). Turning to the overall study: The study compared TCR beta repertoires across tumor, adjacent nontumor tissue and axillary lymph nodes from breast cancer patients. The study was designed to assess the relationships and possible T-cell exchange between tumor, surrounding tissue and draining lymph node repertoires in human breast cancer. The paper's findings and limits, for the study overall: Tumors showed preferential V and J gene usage, and their T-cell repertoire diversity fell below that of lymph nodes yet above that of nontumor tissue. The similarity between tumor and nontumor tissue repertoires was significantly greater in luminal-like breast cancer than in basal-like breast cancer. Rather than being directly demonstrated, the conclusion that tumor T cells originate in lymph nodes was presented as consistent with a hypothesis. The data were judged consistent with most tumor T cells deriving from the lymph node and then expanding within tumor tissue.

Lymph node samples were obtained from the axillary draining lymph nodes of breast cancer patients. CDR1 and CDR2, per the germline V gene (reference sequence), are GTSNPN and SVGIG. Trimming at the junction amounts to 6 bases on V and 7 bases on J, and the germline ends lie 18 bases apart. From its cysteine to its phenylalanine, the CDR3 spans 13 amino acids. Only CDR3 DNA remains: 39 bases, in frame from the first base. Sequencing used an Illumina HiSeq 2000. TCR beta chain libraries were generated by multiplex PCR amplification. The amplified TCR beta chain products were analyzed by high-throughput sequencing. The public reads were reanalyzed by TCRdb: fastp trimming at Q25, MiXCR alignment, in-frame beta chains only. CDR3 protein duplicates are merged, each entry listing the most common genes and DNA. The sample table contains about 300,000 distinct CDR3 sequences; only one count was recorded for around 30% of them. About 1% of the sample goes to the ten largest clones.

This receptor was identified in a female donor with breast cancer. Some clones in this sample may be carry-over from other donors' samples. The V and J segments used are TRBV30 and TRBJ1-2, with TRBD1 tentatively as D gene (6 bases match). Source material: axillary lymph node tissue. CDR3 reads: CACPSDRTFGYTF. The DNA is TGTGCCTGCCCTAGCGACAGGACTTTTGGCTACACCTTC.